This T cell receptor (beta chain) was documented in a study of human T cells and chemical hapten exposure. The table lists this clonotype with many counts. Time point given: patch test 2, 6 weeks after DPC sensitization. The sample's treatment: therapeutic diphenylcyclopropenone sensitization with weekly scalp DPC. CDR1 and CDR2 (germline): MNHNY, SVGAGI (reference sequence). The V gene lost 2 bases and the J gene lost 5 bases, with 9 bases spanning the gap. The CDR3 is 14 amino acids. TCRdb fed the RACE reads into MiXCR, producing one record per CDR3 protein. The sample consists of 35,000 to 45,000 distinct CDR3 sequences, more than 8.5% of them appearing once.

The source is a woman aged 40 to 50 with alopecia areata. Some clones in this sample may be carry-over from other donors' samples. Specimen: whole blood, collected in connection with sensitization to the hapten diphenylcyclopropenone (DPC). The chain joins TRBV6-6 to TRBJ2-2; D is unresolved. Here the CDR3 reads CASSYTSGTGELFF. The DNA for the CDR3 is TGTGCCAGCAGTTACACATCCGGGACCGGGGAGCTGTTTTTT.